Following are 27 T cell receptor beta chains from one sample sequenced in a study of shared clonotypes between healthy human individuals. It was CD45RO-negative cells, positively selected for CCR7, that made up naive CD8 cells, with terminally differentiated effector memory CD45RA+ cells excluded. Clones were sequenced by immunoSEQ multiplex PCR, and TCRdb holds only the in-frame ones, with some missing. The repertoire has about 580,000 clones, more than 95% of them found once; the top ten carry 0.25% to 0.35%. Input material: naive CD8+ T cells sorted from blood. These receptors all stem from a man in his thirties or forties in good health.

The DNA of the CDR3 is TGTGCCAGTAGTAGATGGGAAAGCTCCTACGAGCAGTACTTC. Translated: CASSRWESSYEQYF. The chain combines TRBV19 with TRBJ2-7; D gene unclear. Germline V gives CDR1 LNHDA, CDR2 SQIVND (reference sequence). This CDR3 region has 14 residues. V was trimmed by 4 bases and J by 0 bases, leaving 10 bases between them.

The CDR3 nucleotides read TGTGCCATCAGTGACGAGGATTCTTGGACCCAGTACTTC. Amino acids: CAISDEDSWTQYF. The chain joins TRBV10-3 to TRBJ2-5; D gene unclear. The V gene's germline CDR1 is ENHRY and CDR2 SYGVKD. Trimming stripped 3 bases from V and 7 bases from J, with 12 bases between. This CDR3 region has 13 residues.

This chain joins TRBV7-9 and TRBJ1-4, with unresolved D. The germline gives CDR1 SEHNR, CDR2 FQNEAQ (reference sequence). This CDR3 contains 16 residues. Trimming stripped 4 bases from V and 5 bases from J, with 17 bases between. DNA of the CDR3: TGTGCCAGCAGCTCCTCTCCTGGAGGGCGAAATGAAAAACTGTTTTTT. It yields the protein CASSSSPGGRNEKLFF.

The gene calls are TRBV9 and TRBJ2-5, with D possibly being TRBD2 (5 bases). The CDR3 totals 15 residues. CDR1 is SGDLS, CDR2 YYNGEE, per germline. Trimming took off 0 bases at V and 4 bases at J, with 13 bases between the two ends. The CDR3 loop is CASSVDGVGAETQYF. The CDR3 nucleotides read TGTGCCAGCAGCGTAGATGGGGTGGGAGCAGAGACCCAGTACTTC.

This clone was observed once. The chain links TRBV18 to TRBJ2-7; no clear D. V was cut by 6 bases and J by 2 bases, with 14 bases left in between. The CDR3 runs 14 residues. Germline V CDR1 and CDR2: KGHSH, LQKENI. The CDR3 DNA follows: TGTGCCAGCTCTGAGGAACTCGAAACCTACGAGCAGTACTTC. Its translation is CASSEELETYEQYF.

CDR3 protein: CASSSYRAYNEQFF. CDR3 bases: TGTGCCAGCAGCTCGTACAGGGCCTACAATGAGCAGTTCTTC. V and J are TRBV7-9 and TRBJ2-1, with a weak D call TRBD1 (6 bases). With 4 bases removed from V and 2 bases from J, the gap between germline ends came to 9 bases. CDR3 length: 14 amino acids. Germline V gene data show CDR1 as SEHNR and CDR2 as FQNEAQ (reference sequence).

The chain employs TRBV6-5 and TRBJ2-3; D ambiguous. V was clipped by 2 bases and J by 1 base, with 7 bases between them. The CDR3 is made up of 14 amino acids. The germline gives CDR1 MNHEY, CDR2 SVGAGI. This CDR3 reads CASSYPGRTDTQYF. The CDR3 DNA follows: TGTGCCAGCAGTTACCCTGGCCGCACAGATACGCAGTATTTT.

The chain links TRBV30 to TRBJ2-1; 11 nucleotides align to TRBD2. After removal of 1 base from V and 0 bases from J, the junction contained 11 bases not matched to a gene. CDR1 GTSNPN and CDR2 SVGIG come from the germline V gene (reference sequence). The CDR3 runs 19 residues. CDR3 residues: CAWSAWTSGLRSSYNEQFF. The CDR3 nucleotides read TGTGCCTGGAGTGCCTGGACTAGCGGGCTACGGAGCTCCTACAATGAGCAGTTCTTC.

The chain joins TRBV5-5 to TRBJ2-3; D gene uncertain. Trimming took 5 bases from V and 0 from J, leaving 13 bases between them. Germline CDR1 is SGHKS and CDR2 is YYEKEE (reference sequence). The length of the CDR3 is 15 residues. As DNA, the CDR3 is TGTGCCAGCAGTCCCCGGTGGGGAAGCACAGATACGCAGTATTTT. It translates to CASSPRWGSTDTQYF. Together with reference TRBV5-5 and TRBJ2-3, the CDR3 gives the full variable domain: DAGVTQSPTHLIKTRGQQVTLRCSPISGHKSVSWYQQVLGQGPQFIFQYYEKEERGRGNFPDRFSARQFPNYSSELNVNALLLGDSALYLCASSPRWGSTDTQYFGPGTRLTVL.

The chain couples TRBV14 to TRBJ2-1; no clear D gene. The CDR3 runs 12 residues. In germline, CDR1 is SGHDN, CDR2 FVKESK. Trimming shortened V by 4 bases and J by 6 bases, and 7 bases separated the two germline ends. The chain's CDR3 is CASSRAPNEQFF. CDR3 bases: TGTGCCAGCAGCCGGGCACCCAATGAGCAGTTCTTC.

The CDR3: CSVGLRRPAPGANVLTF. CDR3 nucleotide sequence: TGCAGCGTTGGACTAAGACGACCGGCCCCTGGGGCCAACGTCCTGACTTTC. The chain uses TRBV29-1 and TRBJ2-6; D perhaps matches TRBD2 (5 bases). The CDR3 extends over 17 amino acids. Per the germline V gene, CDR1 is SQVTM and CDR2 is ANQGSEA. V lost 4 bases to trimming and J lost 2 bases, with 18 bases between them.

The chain joins TRBV2 to TRBJ1-5; D gene unclear. The ends were cut back, 7 bases at V and 3 bases at J, with 13 bases in the middle. CDR3 length equals 14 residues. CDR1 and CDR2 from the germline V gene are SNHLY and FYNNEI. The CDR3 reads CASTHKQTNQPQHF. CDR3 in DNA: TGTGCCAGCACCCATAAACAGACCAATCAGCCCCAGCATTTT.

This sequence joins TRBV28 and TRBJ2-1; D is unresolved. CDR1 MDHEN and CDR2 SYDVKM come from the germline V gene. The CDR3 is 17 residues long. V lost 3 bases, J lost 1 base, and 16 bases lay in between. This CDR3 reads CASSLPRFKDSYNEQFF. The CDR3 nucleotides read TGTGCCAGCAGTTTGCCCCGATTTAAAGATTCCTACAATGAGCAGTTCTTC.

The chain combines TRBV2 with TRBJ1-2; D not certain. The V and J ends lost 2 bases and 8 bases respectively, with 12 bases between them. This CDR3 region has 13 residues. The V gene's germline CDR1 is SNHLY and CDR2 FYNNEI. The CDR3 loop reads CASSESASRGYTF. The CDR3 nucleotides read TGTGCCAGCAGTGAATCGGCAAGTAGAGGCTACACCTTC.

This chain connects TRBV29-1 to TRBJ2-5; D tentatively reads TRBD1 or TRBD2 (5 bases each). CDR1 and CDR2 (germline): SQVTM, ANQGSEA. The V end was cut by 5 bases, the J end by 2 bases, with 18 bases between. This CDR3 spans 15 amino acids. CDR3 sequence reads: CSVQEDNGVQETQYF. CDR3 nucleotides: TGCAGCGTTCAGGAGGACAATGGGGTTCAAGAGACCCAGTACTTC.

The rearrangement links TRBV7-2 to TRBJ1-1; D not resolved. Germline CDR1 and CDR2: SGHTA and FQGNSA. The V end lost 5 bases, the J end lost 0 bases, and 7 bases lay between the germline ends. This CDR3 is built from 13 residues. CDR3 DNA sequence: TGTGCCAGCAGCCAAACCATGAACACTGAAGCTTTCTTT. This sequence encodes CASSQTMNTEAFF.

The chain has TRBV7-9 and TRBJ1-1; 9 bases match TRBD1. J gave up 1 base and V 5 bases, and 5 bases lay outside the gene matches. Germline values: CDR1 SEHNR, CDR2 FQNEAQ (reference sequence). The CDR3 loop spans 15 amino acids. The DNA of the CDR3 is TGTGCCAGCAGCGGTACAGGGGGCACGAACACTGAAGCTTTCTTT. Translating gives CASSGTGGTNTEAFF.

The CDR3 DNA follows: TGTGCCGGAGGACAGGGGAAAGAGACCCAGTACTTC. It yields the protein CAGGQGKETQYF. The genes are TRBV5-4 and TRBJ2-5; 9 bases are shared with TRBD1. Germline loops: CDR1 SGHNT, CDR2 YYREEE (reference sequence). V shed 10 bases and J 3 bases; nucleotides not matched to a gene: 4. The CDR3 consists of 12 residues. Full variable domain (remainder filled in from reference TRBV5-4 and TRBJ2-5): ETGVTQSPTHLIKTRGQQVTLRCSSQSGHNTVSWYQQALGQGPQFIFQYYREEENGRGNFPPRFSGLQFPNYSSELNVNALELDDSALYLCAGGQGKETQYFGPGTRLLVL.

The V and J genes are TRBV2 and TRBJ2-2, with a tentative D call TRBD1 (6 bases). The V gene lost 5 bases and the J gene lost 7 bases, with 11 bases spanning the gap. CDR1 and CDR2 from the germline V gene are SNHLY and FYNNEI. CDR3 size: 13 residues. The DNA of the CDR3 is TGTGCCAGCAGTCAACAGGGTCTCGGGGAGCTGTTTTTT. Protein sequence: CASSQQGLGELFF.

The V and J genes are TRBV5-4 and TRBJ2-7; D is possibly TRBD2 (6 bases). Germline V gene data show CDR1 as SGHNT and CDR2 as YYREEE (reference sequence). V shed 4 bases and J shed 0 bases, with 11 bases lying between them. This CDR3 has 14 residues. The CDR3 DNA reads as TGTGCCAGCAGCGCGGGGACGAGCTCCTACGAGCAGTACTTC. The encoded protein is CASSAGTSSYEQYF.

Here the CDR3 DNA reads TGTGCCAGCAGTGGCGTGGGGTGGGGGTCCTACGAGCAGTACTTC. It is translated as CASSGVGWGSYEQYF. The chain recombines TRBV27 with TRBJ2-7; D possibly matches TRBD1 or TRBD2 (5 bases each). V dropped 5 bases and J dropped 1 base, with 15 bases sitting between them. Germline V gives CDR1 MNHEY, CDR2 SMNVEV (reference sequence). CDR3 length: 15 residues.

The genes are TRBV11-2 and TRBJ2-6, with 9 bases that match TRBD1. With V trimmed by 4 bases and J by 2 bases, 6 bases remained unmatched. There are 17 residues in the CDR3. Germline loops: CDR1 SGHAT, CDR2 FQNNGV. The CDR3 is CASSSTTGGTGANVLTF. The CDR3 DNA reads TGTGCCAGCAGCTCGACTACAGGGGGCACTGGGGCCAACGTCCTGACTTTC.

The table lists this clone with a few counts. The chain uses TRBV18 and TRBJ1-1; the D gene is possibly TRBD1 (5 bases). CDR1 is KGHSH, CDR2 LQKENI, per germline. The CDR3 consists of 17 residues. V dropped 8 bases and J dropped 4 bases, with 26 bases sitting between them. The CDR3 loop is CASPPQGVGAEGTEAFF. CDR3 sequence (DNA): TGTGCCAGCCCGCCTCAGGGAGTGGGTGCCGAGGGCACTGAAGCTTTCTTT.

V and J are TRBV5-1 and TRBJ2-7; 12 nucleotides align to TRBD1. V was clipped by 7 bases and J by 4 bases; unmatched bases: 15. The CDR3 extends over 17 amino acids. Looked up from germline, CDR1 is SGHRS and CDR2 is YFSETQ. CDR3 amino acids: CASRRTRGQGARYEQYF. In DNA, the CDR3 is TGCGCCAGCCGACGGACACGGGGACAGGGGGCCAGGTACGAGCAGTACTTC.

The CDR3 reads CASTSGSSYEQYF. The CDR3 bases are TGTGCCAGCACAAGCGGGAGCAGCTACGAGCAGTACTTC. The V gene is TRBV7-9, the J gene TRBJ2-7, with 8 nucleotides matching TRBD2. This CDR3 spans 13 amino acids. Losses at the gene ends were 7 bases for V and 3 bases for J; bases not matched to a gene: 5. From germline, CDR1 is SEHNR and CDR2 FQNEAQ (reference sequence).

This sequence joins TRBV4-1 and TRBJ2-2, with 7 nucleotides matching TRBD1. Looked up from germline, CDR1 is MGHRA and CDR2 is YSYEKL. Trimming at V came to 1 base and at J to 7 bases, leaving 3 bases not matched to a gene. This CDR3 has 14 residues. In DNA, the CDR3 is TGCGCCAGCAGCCAAGTTGACAGGGTCGGGGAGCTGTTTTTT. This codes for CASSQVDRVGELFF.

This chain links TRBV19 with TRBJ2-7; D unresolved. V shed 6 bases and J shed 0 bases, with 15 bases lying between them. The CDR3 extends over 15 amino acids. Germline V gene data show CDR1 as LNHDA and CDR2 as SQIVND (reference sequence). CDR3 DNA sequence: TGTGCCAGTAGGACAAGCCTACTAAGCTCCTACGAGCAGTACTTC. This codes for CASRTSLLSSYEQYF.